A single sample gave rise to the 5 T cell receptor beta chains below, sequenced in a study of cytotoxic CD8 clonotypes in ibrutinib-treated CLL. Measured with immunoSEQ multiplex PCR; TCRdb has only the in-frame clones, and not every one. This sample has hundreds of thousands of clones; about three quarters occur once, and the top ten carry over 5.5%. The sequencing used PBMCs, collected after 12 months of ibrutinib treatment. The receptors derive from a human donor with chronic lymphocytic leukemia.

The chain combines TRBV4-1 with TRBJ2-5; D perhaps matches TRBD2 (5 bases). CDR1 is MGHRA and CDR2 is YSYEKL in the germline V gene. Trimming stripped 1 base from V and 0 bases from J, with 15 bases between. The CDR3 contains 17 residues. CDR3 sequence (DNA): TGCGCCAGCAGCCAAGGGTCGGGGTTTCCCAACCAAGAGACCCAGTACTTC. Amino acids: CASSQGSGFPNQETQYF.

J is TRBJ1-1 and V is TRBV6-5, with D maybe TRBD1 (6 bases). In germline, CDR1 is MNHEY, CDR2 SVGAGI. V was clipped by 0 bases and J by 1 base, with 6 bases between them. There are 14 residues in the CDR3. In nucleotides, the CDR3 is TGTGCCAGCAGTTACTCAGGGGGGAACACTGAAGCTTTCTTT. It encodes CASSYSGGNTEAFF.

The chain is built from TRBV29-1 and TRBJ2-1; a possible D gene is TRBD2 (5 bases). This CDR3 has 12 amino acids. Deletions cut 6 bases from V and 7 bases from J, with 13 bases between. The germline V gene has CDR1 SQVTM and CDR2 ANQGSEA. The CDR3 here is CSVSQDWNEQFF. The DNA for the CDR3 is TGCAGCGTCAGCCAGGACTGGAATGAGCAGTTCTTC.

The chain carries TRBV5-6 and TRBJ1-2; TRBD1 matches 9 bases. The ends lost 6 bases at V and 4 bases at J; junction bases unmatched: 4. The germline gives CDR1 SGHDT, CDR2 YYEEEE. The CDR3 totals 13 residues. The CDR3 sequence is CASMGQGIYGYTF. In DNA, the CDR3 is TGTGCCAGCATGGGACAGGGCATCTATGGCTACACCTTC.

This clone was recorded a few times. The rearrangement uses TRBV4-3 and TRBJ1-1; 8 nucleotides agree with TRBD1. The CDR3 is made up of 17 amino acids. V was pared by 0 bases and J by 0 bases, with 6 bases of the junction left unmatched. Germline assignment: CDR1 LGHNA and CDR2 YSLEER. The CDR3 DNA reads TGCGCCAGCAGCCAAGATCAGGGGGCCGGAGTGAACACTGAAGCTTTCTTT. Encoded protein: CASSQDQGAGVNTEAFF.